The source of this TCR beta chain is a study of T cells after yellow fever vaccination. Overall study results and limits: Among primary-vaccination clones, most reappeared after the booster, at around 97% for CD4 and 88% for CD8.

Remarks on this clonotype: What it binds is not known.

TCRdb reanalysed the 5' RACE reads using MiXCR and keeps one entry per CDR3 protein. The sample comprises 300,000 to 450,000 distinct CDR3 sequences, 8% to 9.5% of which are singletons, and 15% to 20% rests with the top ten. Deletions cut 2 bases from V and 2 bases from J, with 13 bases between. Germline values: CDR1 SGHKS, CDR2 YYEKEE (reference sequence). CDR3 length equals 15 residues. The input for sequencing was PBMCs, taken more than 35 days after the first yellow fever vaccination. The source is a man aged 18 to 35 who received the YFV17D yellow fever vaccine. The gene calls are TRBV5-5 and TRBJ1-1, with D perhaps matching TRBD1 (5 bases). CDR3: CASSFLTGGNTEAFF. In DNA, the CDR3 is TGTGCCAGCAGCTTTCTTACGGGGGGAAACACTGAAGCTTTCTTT.